Listed below are T cell receptor beta chains from one sample, sequenced in a study of cytomegalovirus exposure and HLA in healthy donors. Method: immunoSEQ multiplex PCR; TCRdb's copy keeps in-frame clones and lacks some. This sample has some 150,000 clones; 70% to 85% occur once, and the top ten carry approximately 4.5%. The material sequenced was PBMCs. The receptors originated from a middle-aged man in good health and CMV-seronegative. CDR3s include the opening cysteine and the closing phenylalanine or tryptophan. D genes are given only for firm matches. Only part of the rows carry a size: once, few, many, or a class if the clone is expanded.

TRBV11-2	TRBD2	-	18	TRBJ2-5	TGTGCCAGCAGCTTAGCTCCGGGACTAGCGGGGGGGCTCGAGACCCAGTACTTC	CASSLAPGLAGGLETQYF
TRBV27	-	-	12	TRBJ1-6	TGTGCCAGCAACGGGAGTAATTCACCCCTCCACTTT	CASNGSNSPLHF
TRBV4-2	-	once	16	TRBJ1-4	TGTGCCAGCAGCCAAGTCGGTCTTGGGGGGTATGAAAAACTGTTTTTT	CASSQVGLGGYEKLFF
TRBV28	-	-	17	TRBJ1-2	TGTGCCAGCTGTCCCGTCAGTACCGAAGGCGGGAACTATGGCTACCCCTTC	CASCPVSTEGGNYGYPF
TRBV6-5	TRBD2	-	15	TRBJ2-5	TGTGCCAGCAGTTACTCCGGACTAGCGGAAGAGACCCAGTACTTC	CASSYSGLAEETQYF
TRBV5-1	-	-	15	TRBJ1-2	TGCGCCAGCAGCGGGGACGGGGGAAGAGGCTATGGCTACACCTTC	CASSGDGGRGYGYTF
TRBV5-6	-	-	14	TRBJ2-7	TGTGCCTCTACCCGGGACACCGACTCCTACGAGCAGTACTTC	CASTRDTDSYEQYF
TRBV25-1	-	-	13	TRBJ1-2	TGTGCCAGCTGCCCGGGTGCTAACTATGGCTACACCTTC	CASCPGANYGYTF
TRBV14	TRBD1	-	18	TRBJ1-6	TGTGCCAGCAGCCAAGAAGCAGGGACAGGGCGTCTTAATTCACCCCTCCACTTT	CASSQEAGTGRLNSPLHF
TRBV7-8	-	-	17	TRBJ2-1	TGTGCCAGCAGCCACCGGAGACTAAGCGGCGCCTACAATGAGCAGTTCTTC	CASSHRRLSGAYNEQFF
TRBV2	TRBD1	-	18	TRBJ2-2	TGTGCCAGCAGTGATGGAACGGACAGGCGATCGAACACCGGGGAGCTGTTTTTT	CASSDGTDRRSNTGELFF
TRBV9	TRBD1	-	15	TRBJ2-1	TGTGCCAGCAGCGTAGGGGCTAGCAGGGGGAATGAGCAGTTCTTC	CASSVGASRGNEQFF
TRBV11-3	-	-	13	TRBJ2-2	TGTGCCAGCAGCCCCCAGGGGACCGGGGAGCTGTTTTTT	CASSPQGTGELFF
TRBV7-6	TRBD1	-	15	TRBJ1-2	TGTGCCAGCAGCTTAGCGCAGGGGGCGGGCTATGGCTACACCTTC	CASSLAQGAGYGYTF
TRBV7-3	TRBD1	-	16	TRBJ1-2	TGTGCCGGAGAAAGGACAGGGGGAAGGAAAGGCTATGGCTACACCTTC	CAGERTGGRKGYGYTF
TRBV7-9	-	once	15	TRBJ2-7	TGTGCCAGCAGCTCACCCGGACAGTGGGCCCACGAGCAGTACTTC	CASSSPGQWAHEQYF
TRBV9	-	-	14	TRBJ2-7	TGTGCCAGCAGCGTAGGAGTAGAGCCCTACGAGCAGTACTTC	CASSVGVEPYEQYF
TRBV15	-	-	14	TRBJ1-5	TGTGCCACCAGCAGACTTTTTCAAGAGGAGCCCCAGCATTTT	CATSRLFQEEPQHF
TRBV7-2	TRBD1	-	14	TRBJ2-7	TGTGCCAGCAGCTTAGGCAGGGGGTCCTACGAGCAGTACTTC	CASSLGRGSYEQYF
TRBV6-5	-	-	12	TRBJ1-1	TGTGCCAGCAGCACAGGGTTCACTGAAGCTTTCTTT	CASSTGFTEAFF
TRBV7-8	-	-	13	TRBJ2-5	TGTGCCAGCAGCACCCTCGACTCGGAGACCCAGTACTTC	CASSTLDSETQYF
TRBV7-6	-	-	14	TRBJ1-1	TGTGCCAGCAGGGAAGGAAGGGGGTCCACTGAAGCTTTCTTT	CASREGRGSTEAFF
TRBV7-9	-	-	15	TRBJ1-5	TGTGCCAGCAGCTCCCCACGCGAGAGCAATCAGCCCCAGCATTTT	CASSSPRESNQPQHF
TRBV27	-	once	15	TRBJ2-3	TGTGCCAGCAGCTCGGGGAGTCTGCACAAGGATACGCAGTATTTT	CASSSGSLHKDTQYF
TRBV5-4	TRBD1	-	15	TRBJ2-1	TGTGCCAGCAGTCCGACAGGGGGAGTTCACAATGAGCAGTTCTTC	CASSPTGGVHNEQFF
TRBV7-8	TRBD2	-	14	TRBJ2-5	TGTGCCAGCAGCCTTAGCGGGGTTGGTGAGACCCAGTACTTC	CASSLSGVGETQYF
TRBV6-1	-	-	13	TRBJ1-2	TGTGCCAGCAGGACCTGGACAGCCTATGGCTACACCTTC	CASRTWTAYGYTF
TRBV9	-	-	13	TRBJ1-6	TGTGCCAGCAGCGTAGAGCCTGCCTCACCCCTCCACTTT	CASSVEPASPLHF
TRBV5-1	TRBD2	-	16	TRBJ2-7	TGCGCCAGCAGCTCGGGCTCAAGCGGGGGGGCCCACGAGCAGTACTTC	CASSSGSSGGAHEQYF